This entry describes one TCR beta chain. Its antigen is still unknown. The V segment lost 2 bases and the J segment 7 bases; nucleotides outside the gene matches: 12. This CDR3 comprises 17 residues. Germline-derived CDR1 and CDR2 are LNHDA and SQIVND (reference sequence). The sample comes from a study of cytomegalovirus exposure and HLA in healthy donors. The study, taken as a whole, reports: Published work reported that the classifier diagnosed cytomegalovirus status with high specificity and sensitivity. Confirmation in vitro established that a few CMV-associated chains were specific for CMV antigens. TCR beta chains numbering roughly 150 were designated cytomegalovirus-associated. The dataset shows that most TCR sequences were rare, while some public TCRs occurred in many donors.

The assay was immunoSEQ multiplex PCR, and TCRdb's table has in-frame clones only and misses some. The data contain about 130,000 clones, approximately 90% of them singletons. This clonotype was sampled from a woman in her twenties or thirties in good health and CMV-seropositive. Sequenced material: PBMCs. The chain couples TRBV19 to TRBJ2-1; TRBD2 matches at 9 bases. The CDR3 sequence: CASSITRGASGTNEQFF. The CDR3 DNA reads as TGTGCCAGTAGTATAACCAGGGGGGCTAGCGGGACGAATGAGCAGTTCTTC. Looking up the rest from reference TRBV19 and TRBJ2-1 gives the full variable domain: DGGITQSPKYLFRKEGQNVTLSCEQNLNHDAMYWYRQDPGQGLRLIYYSQIVNDFQKGDIAEGYSVSREKKESFPLTVTSAQKNPTAFYLCASSITRGASGTNEQFFGPGTRLTVL.